This T cell receptor beta chain appears in the sequencing data of a study of human T cells and chemical hapten exposure. As for the study in general: The scalp of each patient received a weekly diphenylcyclopropenone dose for the full approximately 24-week study. Enrolled patients were predominantly female and had alopecia areata, totalis or universalis.

This clonotype was observed at least ten times. In TCRdb, the RACE reads were re-called with MiXCR into one record per CDR3 protein. The sample consists of around 100,000 distinct CDR3 sequences, approximately 10% of them appearing once. Specified time point: patch test 1, 2 weeks after DPC sensitization. The treatment: therapeutic diphenylcyclopropenone sensitization with weekly scalp DPC. The receptor was derived from a woman aged 40 to 50 with alopecia areata. Some clones in this sample may be carry-over from other donors' samples. Sequencing used whole blood, obtained in connection with sensitization to the hapten diphenylcyclopropenone (DPC).

The CDR3 nucleotides are TGTGCCAGCAGTAGGACAGTGTATAGCAATCAGCCCCAGCATTTT. It encodes CASSRTVYSNQPQHF. The V and J genes are TRBV28 and TRBJ1-5; TRBD1 is a possible D gene (6 bases). The germline CDR1 and CDR2 sequences are MDHEN and SYDVKM. CDR3 length: 15 residues. The germline V and J ends were trimmed by 5 bases and 0 bases, with 11 bases remaining between them.